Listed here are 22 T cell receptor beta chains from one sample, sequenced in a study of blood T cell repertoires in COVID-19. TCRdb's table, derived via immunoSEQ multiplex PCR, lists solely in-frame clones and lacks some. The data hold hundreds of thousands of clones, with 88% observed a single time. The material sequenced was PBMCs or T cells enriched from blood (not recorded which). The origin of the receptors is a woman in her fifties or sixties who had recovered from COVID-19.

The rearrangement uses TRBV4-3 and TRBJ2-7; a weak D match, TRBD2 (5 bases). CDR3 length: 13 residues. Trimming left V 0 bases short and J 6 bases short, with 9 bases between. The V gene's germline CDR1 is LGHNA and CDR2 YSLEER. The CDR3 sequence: CASSQDPGSEQYF. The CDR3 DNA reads TGCGCCAGCAGCCAAGATCCGGGGAGCGAGCAGTACTTC.

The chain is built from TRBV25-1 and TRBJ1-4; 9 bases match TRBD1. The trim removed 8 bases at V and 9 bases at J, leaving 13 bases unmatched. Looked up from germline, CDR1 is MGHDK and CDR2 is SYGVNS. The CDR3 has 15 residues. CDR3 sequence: CASGHRDRDFQKLFF. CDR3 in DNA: TGTGCCAGCGGGCACCGGGACAGGGATTTTCAAAAACTGTTTTTT.

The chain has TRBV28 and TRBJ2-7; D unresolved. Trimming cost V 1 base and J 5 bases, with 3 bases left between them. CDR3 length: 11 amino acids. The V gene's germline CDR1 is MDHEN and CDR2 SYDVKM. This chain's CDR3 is CASSLFDEQYF. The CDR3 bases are TGTGCCAGCAGTTTATTCGACGAGCAGTACTTC. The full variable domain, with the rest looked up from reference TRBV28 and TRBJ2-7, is DVKVTQSSRYLVKRTGEKVFLECVQDMDHENMFWYRQDPGLGLRLIYFSYDVKMKEKGDIPEGYSVSREKKERFSLILESASTNQTSMYLCASSLFDEQYFGPGTRLTVT.

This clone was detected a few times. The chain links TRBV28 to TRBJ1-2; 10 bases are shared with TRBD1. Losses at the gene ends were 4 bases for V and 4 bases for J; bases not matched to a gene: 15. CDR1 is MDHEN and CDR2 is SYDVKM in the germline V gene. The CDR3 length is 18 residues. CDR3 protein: CASSSSRDRGAHGYGYTF. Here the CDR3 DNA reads TGTGCCAGCAGTTCCTCGCGGGACAGGGGTGCTCACGGCTATGGCTACACCTTC.

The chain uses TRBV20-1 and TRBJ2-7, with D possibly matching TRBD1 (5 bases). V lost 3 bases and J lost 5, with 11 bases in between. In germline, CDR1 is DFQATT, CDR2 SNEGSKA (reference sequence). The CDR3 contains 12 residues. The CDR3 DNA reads TGCAGTGCTAGTCGATGGGGCAACGAGCAGTACTTC. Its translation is CSASRWGNEQYF.

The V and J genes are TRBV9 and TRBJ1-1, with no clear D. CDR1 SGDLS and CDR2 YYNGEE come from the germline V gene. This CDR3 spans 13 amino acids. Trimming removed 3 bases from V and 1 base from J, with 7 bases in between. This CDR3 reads CASSASWNTEAFF. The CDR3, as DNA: TGTGCCAGCAGCGCCAGTTGGAACACTGAAGCTTTCTTT.

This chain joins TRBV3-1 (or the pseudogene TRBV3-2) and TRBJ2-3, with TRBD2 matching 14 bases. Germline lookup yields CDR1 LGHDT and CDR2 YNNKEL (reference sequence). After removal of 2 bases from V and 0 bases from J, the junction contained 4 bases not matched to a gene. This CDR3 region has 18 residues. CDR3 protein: CASSQRLAGGTSTDTQYF. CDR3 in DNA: TGTGCCAGCAGCCAACGACTAGCGGGAGGGACGAGCACAGATACGCAGTATTTT.

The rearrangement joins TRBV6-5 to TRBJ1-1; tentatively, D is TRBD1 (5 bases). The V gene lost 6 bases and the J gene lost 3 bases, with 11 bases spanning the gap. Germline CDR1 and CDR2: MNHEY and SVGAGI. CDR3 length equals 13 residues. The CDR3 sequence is CASSSQGDTEAFF. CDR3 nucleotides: TGTGCCAGCAGCAGCCAGGGCGACACTGAAGCTTTCTTT.

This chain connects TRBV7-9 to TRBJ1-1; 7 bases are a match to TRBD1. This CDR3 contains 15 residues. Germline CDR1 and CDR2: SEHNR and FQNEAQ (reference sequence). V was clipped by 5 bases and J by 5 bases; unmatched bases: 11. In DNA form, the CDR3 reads TGTGCCAGCAGCACGAGACAGGGCGGGGAGACTGAAGCTTTCTTT. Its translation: CASSTRQGGETEAFF.

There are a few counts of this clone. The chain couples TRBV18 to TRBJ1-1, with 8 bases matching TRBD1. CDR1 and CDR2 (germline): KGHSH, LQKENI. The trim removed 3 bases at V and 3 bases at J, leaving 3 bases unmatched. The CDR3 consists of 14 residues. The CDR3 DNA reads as TGTGCCAGCTCACCCAGGGGGCTAGACACTGAAGCTTTCTTT. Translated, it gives CASSPRGLDTEAFF.

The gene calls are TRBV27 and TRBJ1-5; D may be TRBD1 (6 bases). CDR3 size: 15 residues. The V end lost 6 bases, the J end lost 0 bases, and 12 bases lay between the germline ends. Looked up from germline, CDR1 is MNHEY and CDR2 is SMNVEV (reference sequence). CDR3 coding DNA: TGTGCCAGCAGCCCCGACAGGATTAGCAATCAGCCCCAGCATTTT. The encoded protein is CASSPDRISNQPQHF.

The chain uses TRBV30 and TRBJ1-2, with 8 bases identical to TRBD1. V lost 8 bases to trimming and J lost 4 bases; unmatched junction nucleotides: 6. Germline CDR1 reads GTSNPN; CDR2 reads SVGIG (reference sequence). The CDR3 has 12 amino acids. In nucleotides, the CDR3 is TGTGCCGGGTATACAGGGGGCTATGGCTACACCTTC. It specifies CAGYTGGYGYTF.

The CDR3 reads CASSSEREGLYNEQFF. The CDR3 coding sequence is TGTGCCAGCAGCTCAGAGCGGGAGGGCCTCTACAATGAGCAGTTCTTC. V gene TRBV7-6 combines with J gene TRBJ2-1; the match to TRBD2 covers 10 bases. CDR1 SGHVS and CDR2 FNYEAQ come from the germline V gene. The ends lost 4 bases at V and 3 bases at J; junction bases unmatched: 6. The CDR3 contains 16 residues.

The CDR3 DNA sequence: TGTGCCAGCAGCCCCCCTGCGGTACGTAATCAGCCCCAGCATTTT. Its protein product is CASSPPAVRNQPQHF. This chain links TRBV7-2 with TRBJ1-5; no clear D. The ends were cut back, 5 bases at V and 4 bases at J, with 15 bases in the middle. Germline CDR1 reads SGHTA; CDR2 reads FQGNSA. The CDR3 extends over 15 amino acids.

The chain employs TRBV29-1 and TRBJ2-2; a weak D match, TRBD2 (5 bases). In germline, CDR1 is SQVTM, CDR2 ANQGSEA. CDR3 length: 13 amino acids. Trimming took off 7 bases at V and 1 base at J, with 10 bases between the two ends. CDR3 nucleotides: TGCAGCGCCCGGACTCAGAACACCGGGGAGCTGTTTTTT. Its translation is CSARTQNTGELFF.

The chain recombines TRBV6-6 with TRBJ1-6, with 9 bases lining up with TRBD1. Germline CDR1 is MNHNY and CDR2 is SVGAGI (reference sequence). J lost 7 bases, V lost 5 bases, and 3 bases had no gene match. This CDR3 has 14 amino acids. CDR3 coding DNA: TGTGCCAGCAGTCCGGGACAGGGAAATTCACCCCTCCACTTT. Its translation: CASSPGQGNSPLHF.

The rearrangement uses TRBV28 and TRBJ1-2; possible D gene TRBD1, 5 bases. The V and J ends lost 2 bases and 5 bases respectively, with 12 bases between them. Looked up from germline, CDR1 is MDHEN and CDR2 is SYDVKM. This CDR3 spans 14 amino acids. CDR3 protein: CASSLKVQEYGYTF. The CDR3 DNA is TGTGCCAGCAGTTTAAAAGTACAGGAGTATGGCTACACCTTC.

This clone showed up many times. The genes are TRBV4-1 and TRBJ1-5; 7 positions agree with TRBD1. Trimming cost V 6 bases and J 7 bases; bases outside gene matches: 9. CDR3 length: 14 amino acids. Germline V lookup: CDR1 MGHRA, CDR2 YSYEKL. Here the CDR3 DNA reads TGCGCCAGCAGGAAGACAGGGTTCGGCCAGCCCCAGCATTTT. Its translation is CASRKTGFGQPQHF.

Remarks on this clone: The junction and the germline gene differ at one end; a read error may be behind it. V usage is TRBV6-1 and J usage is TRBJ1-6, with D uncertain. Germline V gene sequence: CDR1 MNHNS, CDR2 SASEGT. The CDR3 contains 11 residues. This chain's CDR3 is CASSEGLGMYF. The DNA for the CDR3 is TGTGCCAGCAGTGAAGGGCTGGGCATGTATTTT.

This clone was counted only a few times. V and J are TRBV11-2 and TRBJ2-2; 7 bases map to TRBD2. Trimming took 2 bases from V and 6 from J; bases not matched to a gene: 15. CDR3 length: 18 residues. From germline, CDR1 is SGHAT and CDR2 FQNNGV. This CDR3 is CASSLPLGGPRGAGELFF. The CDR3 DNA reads TGTGCCAGCAGCTTACCTTTGGGCGGACCTCGGGGGGCCGGGGAGCTGTTTTTT. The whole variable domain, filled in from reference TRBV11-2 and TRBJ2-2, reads EAGVAQSPRYKIIEKRQSVAFWCNPISGHATLYWYQQILGQGPKLLIQFQNNGVVDDSQLPKDRFSAERLKGVDSTLKIQPAKLEDSAVYLCASSLPLGGPRGAGELFFGEGSRLTVL.

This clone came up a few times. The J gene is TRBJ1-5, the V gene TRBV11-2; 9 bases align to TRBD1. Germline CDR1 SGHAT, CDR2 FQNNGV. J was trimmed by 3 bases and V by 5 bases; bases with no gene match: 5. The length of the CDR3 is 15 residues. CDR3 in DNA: TGTGCCAGCAGCATCAGGACAGGGGACAATCAGCCCCAGCATTTT. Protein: CASSIRTGDNQPQHF.

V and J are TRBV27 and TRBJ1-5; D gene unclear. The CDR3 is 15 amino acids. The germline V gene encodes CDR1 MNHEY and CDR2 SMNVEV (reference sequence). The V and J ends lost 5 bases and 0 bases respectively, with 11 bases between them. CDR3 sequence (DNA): TGTGCCAGCAGTCCCTGGCAGTTTAGCAATCAGCCCCAGCATTTT. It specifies CASSPWQFSNQPQHF.